These T cell receptor beta chains were read from a single sample in a study of patients and donors after allogeneic stem cell transplantation. MiXCR, run by TCRdb on the RT-PCR reads, gives a single entry per CDR3 protein. This repertoire shows under 200,000 distinct CDR3 sequences, about 29% found once; its top ten account for less than 3.5%. Sequencing used blood, either unsorted or a sorted T cell fraction (not recorded which). These receptors came from a human donor who was either an allogeneic HSCT recipient or a stem cell or donor lymphocyte infusion donor (not recorded which). It is not recorded whose cells these are; they may come from a transplant donor. Each CDR3 is given with its conserved first and last residue. A D gene is named only where the DNA matches it firmly. A row's size may be missing; if present it is once, few, many or a size class.

CDR3 DNA: TGCAGCGGGACTCGGGCCTACAATGAGCAGTTCTTC
CDR3 protein: CSGTRAYNEQFF
clone size: .
V gene: TRBV29-1
J gene: TRBJ2-1
D gene: .

CDR3 DNA: TGTGCCAGCAGTCCTTTAAGGGCCAACGTCCTGACTTTC
CDR3 protein: CASSPLRANVLTF
clone size: .
V gene: TRBV27
J gene: TRBJ2-6
D gene: .

CDR3 DNA: TGTGCCAGCCAGGCTCCAGGGGCGAGGGACACCGGGGAGCTGTTTTTT
CDR3 protein: CASQAPGARDTGELFF
clone size: .
V gene: TRBV6-6
J gene: TRBJ2-2
D gene: .

CDR3 DNA: TGTGCCAGCAGCGTAGCTGGGACTGTCTACAATGAGCAGTTCTTC
CDR3 protein: CASSVAGTVYNEQFF
clone size: .
V gene: TRBV9
J gene: TRBJ2-1
D gene: .

CDR3 DNA: TGCAGTGCTAGAGATCCCGGCAGGCGAGGAAATCAGCCCCAGCATTTT
CDR3 protein: CSARDPGRRGNQPQHF
clone size: few
V gene: TRBV20-1
J gene: TRBJ1-5
D gene: .

CDR3 DNA: TGCAGTGCTAGAGATCGACAGGGCTCCTACAATGAGCAGTTCTTC
CDR3 protein: CSARDRQGSYNEQFF
clone size: few
V gene: TRBV20-1
J gene: TRBJ2-1
D gene: TRBD1

CDR3 DNA: TGTGCCACCAGCAGCGGGAGATATGGAAATGAGCAGTTCTTC
CDR3 protein: CATSSGRYGNEQFF
clone size: .
V gene: TRBV15
J gene: TRBJ2-1
D gene: .

CDR3 DNA: TGTGCCAGCTCACCCGGACAGGGGGCGAGGAACACTGAAGCTTTCTTT
CDR3 protein: CASSPGQGARNTEAFF
clone size: few
V gene: TRBV18
J gene: TRBJ1-1
D gene: TRBD1

CDR3 DNA: TGTGCCTGGAGTACGACTCATACTCCATCCTTC
CDR3 protein: CAWSTTHTPSF
clone size: .
V gene: TRBV30
J gene: TRBJ1-2
D gene: .

CDR3 DNA: TGTGCCAGCACTGGTGGGGGGGAAGCTTTCTTT
CDR3 protein: CASTGGGEAFF
clone size: .
V gene: TRBV6-5
J gene: TRBJ1-1
D gene: .

CDR3 DNA: TGTGCCAGCAGCACCCGGGACAGTCCCTCACAAGAGACCCAGTACTTC
CDR3 protein: CASSTRDSPSQETQYF
clone size: .
V gene: TRBV21-1
J gene: TRBJ2-5
D gene: .

CDR3 DNA: TGCGCCAGCAGCTCCGGGACAAGCGAGCAGTACTTC
CDR3 protein: CASSSGTSEQYF
clone size: few
V gene: TRBV5-1
J gene: TRBJ2-7
D gene: .

CDR3 DNA: TGTGCCACCAGTGATTTTTACGGGACCCCCGGGCAGTTCTTC
CDR3 protein: CATSDFYGTPGQFF
clone size: .
V gene: TRBV24-1
J gene: TRBJ2-1
D gene: .

CDR3 DNA: TGTGCCAGCACACCCCCGGGACTAGCGGGATATGAGCAGTTCTTC
CDR3 protein: CASTPPGLAGYEQFF
clone size: .
V gene: TRBV28
J gene: TRBJ2-1
D gene: TRBD2

CDR3 DNA: TGCAGTGCTAGACTAGCGGGGGGTTACTACGAGCAGTACTTC
CDR3 protein: CSARLAGGYYEQYF
clone size: once
V gene: TRBV20-1
J gene: TRBJ2-7
D gene: TRBD2

CDR3 DNA: TGTGCCAGCAGTTACTGGTCGAAAGGGGAAGAGACCCAGTACTTC
CDR3 protein: CASSYWSKGEETQYF
clone size: .
V gene: TRBV6-5
J gene: TRBJ2-5
D gene: .

CDR3 DNA: TGTGCCAGCAGTTTTGGGTTGCCCTACGAGCAGTACTTC
CDR3 protein: CASSFGLPYEQYF
clone size: .
V gene: TRBV27
J gene: TRBJ2-7
D gene: .

CDR3 DNA: TGTGCCAGCAGCTTAGTGGAGGGGGGATACCAGCATTTT
CDR3 protein: CASSLVEGGYQHF
clone size: .
V gene: TRBV7-9
J gene: TRBJ1-5
D gene: .

CDR3 DNA: TGCGCCAGCAGCTTGGACTCGGGACAGCAAGAGACCCAGTACTTC
CDR3 protein: CASSLDSGQQETQYF
clone size: few
V gene: TRBV5-1
J gene: TRBJ2-5
D gene: TRBD1

CDR3 DNA: TGCGCCAGCAGCCAAGAGGTCTCACCCCTCCACTTT
CDR3 protein: CASSQEVSPLHF
clone size: .
V gene: TRBV4-3
J gene: TRBJ1-6
D gene: .

CDR3 DNA: TGCAGTGCTAGGCCTTTTACTCAAGAGACCCAGTACTTC
CDR3 protein: CSARPFTQETQYF
clone size: .
V gene: TRBV20-1
J gene: TRBJ2-5
D gene: .

CDR3 DNA: TGCGCCAGCAGCCAAGGCAGGGAGGATACGCAGTATTTT
CDR3 protein: CASSQGREDTQYF
clone size: .
V gene: TRBV4-3
J gene: TRBJ2-3
D gene: .